The TCR beta chain described here comes from a study of blood T cells in healthy people across ages. Findings and caveats of the study: There were more naive CD4+ cells and higher diversity in long-lived donors than in aged donors. Leaving the PBMCs unsorted stopped any conclusive comparison of naive versus antigen-experienced cells.

The CDR3 consists of 12 residues. Germline CDR1 reads SGHRS; CDR2 reads YFSETQ. The donors, all healthy, were Caucasians living in Russia, aged 6 to 90. The extraction recovered at least 5 micrograms of total RNA per sample. This clonotype was recorded only once. The target antigen is unknown. The junction and the germline gene differ at one end; a read error may be behind it. Then a second PCR, running roughly 7 to 11 cycles, was carried out with a sample-barcoded 5' primer and a J-beta primer mix. TCRdb recomputed calls from the 5' RACE reads with MiXCR, one row per CDR3 protein. Here the sample spans roughly 680,000 distinct CDR3 sequences, roughly half being singletons.

The receptor comes from an elderly woman in good health. Sequenced material: blood. The chain combines TRBV5-1 with TRBJ2-1; 7 bases are a match to TRBD1. DNA for the CDR3: TGCACCAGCAGCCCCGACAGGGAAGGTCAGTTCTTC. Its translation is CTSSPDREGQFF. The whole variable domain, filled in from reference TRBV5-1 and TRBJ2-1, reads KAGVTQTPRYLIKTRGQQVTLSCSPISGHRSVSWYQQTPGQGLQFLFEYFSETQRNKGNFPGRFSGRQFSNSRSEMNVSTLELGDSALYLCTSSPDREGQFFGPGTRLTVL.